One sample yielded the 20 T cell receptor beta chains listed below, sequenced in a study of blood T cell repertoires in COVID-19. Sequencing was performed with immunoSEQ multiplex PCR; in TCRdb, only in-frame clones are kept and a portion is missing. The sample consists of hundreds of thousands of clones, 87% of them appearing once. Sequenced: PBMCs or T cells enriched from blood (not recorded which). The receptors come from a man between 40 and 49 years old in a cohort exposed to, infected with or recovered from COVID-19 (not recorded which).

The CDR3 DNA is TGTGCCAGCAGCCAAATACGCGGGGCTGGGCAGTTCTTC. Protein sequence: CASSQIRGAGQFF. The J gene is TRBJ2-1, the V gene TRBV4-2; weak D call: TRBD2 (6 bases). This CDR3 has 13 amino acids. Germline values: CDR1 LGHNA, CDR2 YNFKEQ. V was pared by 2 bases and J by 12 bases, with 14 bases between.

V is TRBV4-1 and J is TRBJ1-5; TRBD1 matches 8 bases. After removal of 1 base from V and 2 bases from J, the junction contained 7 bases not matched to a gene. Germline-derived CDR1 and CDR2 are MGHRA and YSYEKL. The CDR3 sequence is 17 residues long. This CDR3 reads CASSQVPAGGGNQPQHF. CDR3 nucleotide sequence: TGCGCCAGCAGCCAAGTGCCGGCAGGGGGCGGCAATCAGCCCCAGCATTTT.

V gene TRBV28 combines with J gene TRBJ2-3, with D tentatively TRBD1 (7 bases). The ends were cut back, 6 bases at V and 3 bases at J, with 10 bases in the middle. Germline CDR1 reads MDHEN; CDR2 reads SYDVKM. This CDR3 spans 13 amino acids. The CDR3 region has the DNA TGTGCCAGCAGACAGGGGAGGACAGATACGCAGTATTTT. Encoded protein: CASRQGRTDTQYF.

The V and J genes are TRBV2 and TRBJ1-5; the D gene is possibly TRBD1 (5 bases). Per germline, CDR1 SNHLY and CDR2 FYNNEI. V lost 4 bases, J lost 4 bases, and 8 bases lay in between. CDR3 length equals 13 residues. The CDR3: CASSGRENQPQHF. CDR3 coding DNA: TGTGCCAGCAGTGGCAGGGAAAATCAGCCCCAGCATTTT.

This chain links TRBV5-1 with TRBJ2-7; weak D call: TRBD2 (6 bases). CDR3 size: 14 residues. V lost 2 bases and J lost 0, with 9 bases in between. Germline values: CDR1 SGHRS, CDR2 YFSETQ. This CDR3 is CASSFGGNSYEQYF. The CDR3 coding sequence is TGCGCCAGCAGCTTTGGCGGGAACTCCTACGAGCAGTACTTC. Using reference TRBV5-1 and TRBJ2-7 for the parts outside the CDR3, the full variable domain is KAGVTQTPRYLIKTRGQQVTLSCSPISGHRSVSWYQQTPGQGLQFLFEYFSETQRNKGNFPGRFSGRQFSNSRSEMNVSTLELGDSALYLCASSFGGNSYEQYFGPGTRLTVT.

CDR3 nucleotide sequence: TGTGCCAGCAGTAACAGGGGGCCAAATTCACCCCTCCACTTT. Encoded protein: CASSNRGPNSPLHF. The chain uses TRBV6-5 and TRBJ1-6, with 9 positions matching TRBD1. The CDR3 is made up of 14 amino acids. Germline-derived CDR1 and CDR2 are MNHEY and SVGAGI. The trim removed 5 bases at V and 7 bases at J, leaving 3 bases unmatched.

The rearrangement joins TRBV19 to TRBJ1-4, with TRBD1 matching over 7 bases. This CDR3 is 15 amino acids long. J was trimmed by 5 bases and V by 7 bases; bases with no gene match: 10. The germline V gene has CDR1 LNHDA and CDR2 SQIVND (reference sequence). CDR3 amino acids: CASTRRTGPNEKLFF. The CDR3 region has the DNA TGTGCCAGTACCCGCCGGACAGGACCAAATGAAAAACTGTTTTTT.

This clone has only one observation. This clone may be a read error of a much larger clone one base away. The gene calls are TRBV19 and TRBJ1-5; weak D call: TRBD1 (5 bases). With the DNA end fitting TRBJ2-3 better, the J assignment may be wrong. Germline-derived CDR1 and CDR2 are LNHDA and SQIVND (reference sequence). The CDR3 has 13 amino acids. The DNA for the CDR3 is TGTGCCAGTAGGGGGCAGGGCAATCAGCCCCAGTATTTT. Translation: CASRGQGNQPQYF.

The chain uses TRBV9 and TRBJ2-2; D gene ambiguous. CDR3 length: 14 residues. Germline V gene data show CDR1 as SGDLS and CDR2 as YYNGEE. The V and J ends lost 0 bases and 1 base respectively, with 4 bases between them. CDR3 nucleotides: TGTGCCAGCAGCGTAGCGGTGAACACCGGGGAGCTGTTTTTT. It specifies CASSVAVNTGELFF.

V is TRBV19 and J is TRBJ1-2; D gene uncertain. Per the germline V gene, CDR1 is LNHDA and CDR2 is SQIVND (reference sequence). The V end was cut by 5 bases, the J end by 4 bases, with 11 bases between. This CDR3 has 13 amino acids. In DNA, the CDR3 is TGTGCCAGTAGTCAAAGTCGGTTCTATGGCTACACCTTC. This sequence encodes CASSQSRFYGYTF. The full variable domain, in which reference TRBV19 and TRBJ1-2 provide the parts outside the CDR3, is DGGITQSPKYLFRKEGQNVTLSCEQNLNHDAMYWYRQDPGQGLRLIYYSQIVNDFQKGDIAEGYSVSREKKESFPLTVTSAQKNPTAFYLCASSQSRFYGYTFGSGTRLTVV.

This clone has a single count. The V call is TRBV27, the J call TRBJ2-1; perhaps TRBD2 as D (5 bases). V was shortened by 5 bases and J by 0 bases, with 14 bases between the two germline ends. Germline assignment: CDR1 MNHEY and CDR2 SMNVEV (reference sequence). The CDR3 is made up of 16 amino acids. CDR3 sequence reads: CASSPRSGSSYNEQFF. The CDR3, as DNA: TGTGCCAGCAGTCCTCGCAGCGGAAGCTCCTACAATGAGCAGTTCTTC.

This clone has a handful of counts. The chain recombines TRBV10-3 with TRBJ2-7; D unclear. Trimming left V 3 bases short and J 3 bases short, with 12 bases between. The CDR3 is 14 residues long. Germline CDR1 ENHRY, CDR2 SYGVKD. The CDR3 reads CAISDNAADYEQYF. In DNA form, the CDR3 reads TGTGCCATCAGTGACAACGCGGCAGACTACGAGCAGTACTTC.

The chain combines TRBV30 with TRBJ1-6; a weak D match, TRBD1 (5 bases). The CDR3 has 12 residues. Germline lookup yields CDR1 GTSNPN and CDR2 SVGIG (reference sequence). Trimming cost V 2 bases and J 7 bases, with 6 bases left between them. CDR3 sequence: CAWSRGNSPLHF. The CDR3 DNA reads as TGTGCCTGGAGTAGGGGAAATTCACCCCTCCACTTT.

This chain links TRBV19 with TRBJ1-4; D is unresolved. The CDR3 has 15 amino acids. Deletions cut 6 bases from V and 8 bases from J, with 19 bases between. In germline, CDR1 is LNHDA, CDR2 SQIVND (reference sequence). The DNA of the CDR3 is TGTGCCAGTAGACTAACCGGGTCCGGGAAGGAAAAACTGTTTTTT. Residues: CASRLTGSGKEKLFF.

This clone was counted a few times. The chain uses TRBV7-9 and TRBJ1-6, with a possible D match to TRBD1 (5 bases). CDR1 and CDR2 from the germline V gene are SEHNR and FQNEAQ (reference sequence). The CDR3 has 14 residues. Trimming cost V 2 bases and J 5 bases, with 7 bases left between them. CDR3 DNA: TGTGCCAGCAGCTTAATACAGGATAATTCACCCCTCCACTTT. The encoded protein is CASSLIQDNSPLHF.

The V and J genes are TRBV5-1 and TRBJ2-7; TRBD2 is a possible D gene (6 bases). CDR1 and CDR2 (germline): SGHRS, YFSETQ. Trimming took 2 bases from V and 7 from J, leaving 7 bases between them. This CDR3 region has 11 residues. In DNA, the CDR3 is TGCGCCAGCAGCTTTAGCGGAGAGCAGTACTTC. This encodes CASSFSGEQYF. Full variable domain (rest looked up from reference TRBV5-1 and TRBJ2-7): KAGVTQTPRYLIKTRGQQVTLSCSPISGHRSVSWYQQTPGQGLQFLFEYFSETQRNKGNFPGRFSGRQFSNSRSEMNVSTLELGDSALYLCASSFSGEQYFGPGTRLTVT.

The chain is built from TRBV19 and TRBJ2-7; 9 bases are shared with TRBD2. Germline V gene data show CDR1 as LNHDA and CDR2 as SQIVND (reference sequence). Trimming removed 7 bases from V and 2 bases from J; junction bases left unmatched: 9. This CDR3 is built from 15 residues. CDR3 in amino acids: CASTAASGNTYEQYF. The CDR3 DNA is TGTGCCAGTACCGCGGCTAGCGGGAACACCTACGAGCAGTACTTC.

V is TRBV25-1 and J is TRBJ2-7; no reliable D call. V gave up 4 bases and J gave up 5 bases, with 6 bases separating them. CDR1 and CDR2 from the germline V gene are MGHDK and SYGVNS. CDR3 length: 11 residues. CDR3 sequence: CASSVSDEQYF. The DNA for the CDR3 is TGTGCCAGCAGTGTGTCCGACGAGCAGTACTTC.

V gene TRBV24-1 combines with J gene TRBJ2-1, with 9 nucleotides matching TRBD1. CDR3 length: 15 residues. Germline trimming cut 3 bases from V and 4 bases from J; bases unmatched to any gene: 3. CDR1 and CDR2 from the germline V gene are KGHDR and SFDVKD. CDR3 nucleotide sequence: TGTGCCACCAGTGATGGGGACAGGGCGTACAATGAGCAGTTCTTC. Translated, it gives CATSDGDRAYNEQFF.

This sequence joins TRBV20-1 and TRBJ2-7, with 10 bases aligning to TRBD2. V shed 3 bases, J shed 6 bases, and the junction held 8 bases outside the gene matches. CDR1 and CDR2 from the germline V gene are DFQATT and SNEGSKA (reference sequence). CDR3 size: 14 residues. CDR3 DNA sequence: TGCAGTGCTAGTCGGCCTAGCGGGAGTGCCGAGCAGTACTTC. It codes for CSASRPSGSAEQYF.